This T cell receptor (beta chain) was profiled in a study of cytomegalovirus exposure and HLA in healthy donors. PCR involved 60 Vbeta and 13 Jbeta primers. Sequenced by immunoSEQ multiplex PCR; TCRdb stores in-frame clones only, minus some. This table has over 150,000 clones, about four fifths appearing once. Participants comprised healthy donors of bone marrow. The germline CDR1 and CDR2 sequences are WSHSY and SAAADI. The ends lost 6 bases at V and 8 bases at J; junction bases unmatched: 7. CDR3 size: 14 residues. Remarks on this clone: Its antigen is unknown.

Overall study findings and caveats: Reportedly, cytomegalovirus status was diagnosed with high sensitivity and specificity. The listing of 150 or so TCR beta chains classed them as cytomegalovirus-associated.

Specimen: PBMCs. This sequence was found in a male donor in good health and CMV-seropositive. The chain is built from TRBV10-2 and TRBJ1-4; TRBD1 matches at 9 bases. In nucleotides, the CDR3 is TGCGCCAGCAGGGCTACAGGGGGCGGGGAAAAACTGTTTTTT. Its protein is CASRATGGGEKLFF.